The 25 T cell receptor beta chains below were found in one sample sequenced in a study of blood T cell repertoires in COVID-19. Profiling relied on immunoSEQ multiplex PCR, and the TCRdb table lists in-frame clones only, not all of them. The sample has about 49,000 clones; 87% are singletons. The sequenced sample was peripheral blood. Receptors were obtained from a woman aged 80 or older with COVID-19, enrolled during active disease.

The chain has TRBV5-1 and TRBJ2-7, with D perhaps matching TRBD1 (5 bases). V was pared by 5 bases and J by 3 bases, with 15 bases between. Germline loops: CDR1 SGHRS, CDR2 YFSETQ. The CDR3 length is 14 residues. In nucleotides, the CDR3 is TGCGCCAGCAGTAGGACACTCGGAGACTACGAGCAGTACTTC. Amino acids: CASSRTLGDYEQYF.

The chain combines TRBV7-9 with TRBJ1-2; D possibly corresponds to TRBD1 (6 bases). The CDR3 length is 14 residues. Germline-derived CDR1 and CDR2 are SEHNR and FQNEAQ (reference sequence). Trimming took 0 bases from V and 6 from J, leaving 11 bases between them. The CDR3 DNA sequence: TGTGCCAGCAGCTTAGCGGCGGGGGCACATGGCTACACCTTC. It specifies CASSLAAGAHGYTF. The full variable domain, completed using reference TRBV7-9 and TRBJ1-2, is DTGVSQNPRHKITKRGQNVTFRCDPISEHNRLYWYRQTLGQGPEFLTYFQNEAQLEKSRLLSDRFSAERPKGSFSTLEIQRTEQGDSAMYLCASSLAAGAHGYTFGSGTRLTVV.

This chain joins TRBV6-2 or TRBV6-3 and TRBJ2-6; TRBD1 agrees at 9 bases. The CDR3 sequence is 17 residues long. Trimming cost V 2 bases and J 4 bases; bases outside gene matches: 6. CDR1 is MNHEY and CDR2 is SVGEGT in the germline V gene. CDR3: CASSYAGQGAGANVLTF. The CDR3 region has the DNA TGTGCCAGCAGTTACGCGGGACAGGGCGCCGGGGCCAACGTCCTGACTTTC.

CDR3 in DNA: TGTGCCAGTAGTATTTCGGGGTACGGGAACACTGAAGCTTTCTTT. Amino acid sequence: CASSISGYGNTEAFF. V usage is TRBV19 and J usage is TRBJ1-1; D is unresolved. CDR1 and CDR2 (germline): LNHDA, SQIVND (reference sequence). The V end lost 3 bases, the J end lost 1 base, and 12 bases lay between the germline ends. CDR3 length: 15 amino acids.

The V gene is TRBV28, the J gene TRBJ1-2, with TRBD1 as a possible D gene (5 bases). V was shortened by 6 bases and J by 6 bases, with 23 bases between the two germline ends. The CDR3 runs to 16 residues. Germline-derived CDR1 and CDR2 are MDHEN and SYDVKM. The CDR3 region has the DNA TGTGCCAGCAGCACGCAATCCAGAGGCAGACAGAATGGCTACACCTTC. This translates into CASSTQSRGRQNGYTF.

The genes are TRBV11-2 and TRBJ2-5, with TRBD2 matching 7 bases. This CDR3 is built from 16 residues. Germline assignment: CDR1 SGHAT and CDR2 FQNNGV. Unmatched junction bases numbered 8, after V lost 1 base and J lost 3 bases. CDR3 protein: CASSLGAGEGEETQYF. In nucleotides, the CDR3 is TGTGCCAGCAGCTTAGGTGCCGGGGAGGGTGAAGAGACCCAGTACTTC.

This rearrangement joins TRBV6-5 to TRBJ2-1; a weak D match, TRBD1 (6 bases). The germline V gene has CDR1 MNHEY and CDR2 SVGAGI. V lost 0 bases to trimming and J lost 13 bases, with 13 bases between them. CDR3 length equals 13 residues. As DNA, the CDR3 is TGTGCCAGCAGTTACTCAGACAGGTCATCCCAGTTCTTC. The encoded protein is CASSYSDRSSQFF.

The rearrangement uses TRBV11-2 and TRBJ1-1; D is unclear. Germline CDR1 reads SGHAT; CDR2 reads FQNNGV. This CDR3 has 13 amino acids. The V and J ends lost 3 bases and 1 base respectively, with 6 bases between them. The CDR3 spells CASSFRGNTEAFF. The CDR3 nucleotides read TGTGCCAGCAGCTTCCGGGGGAACACTGAAGCTTTCTTT.

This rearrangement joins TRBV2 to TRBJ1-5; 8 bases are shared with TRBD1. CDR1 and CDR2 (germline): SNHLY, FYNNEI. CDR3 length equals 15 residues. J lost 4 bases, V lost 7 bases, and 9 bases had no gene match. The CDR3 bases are TGTGCCAGCAATGTACAGGGGGTGAGGAATCAGCCCCAGCATTTT. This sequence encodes CASNVQGVRNQPQHF.

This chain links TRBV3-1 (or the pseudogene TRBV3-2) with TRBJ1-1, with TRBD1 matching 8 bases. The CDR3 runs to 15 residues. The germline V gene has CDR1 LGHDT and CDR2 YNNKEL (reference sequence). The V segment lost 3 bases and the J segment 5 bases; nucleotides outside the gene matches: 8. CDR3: CASSQRDRRGTEAFF. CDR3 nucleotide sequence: TGTGCCAGCAGCCAGCGGGACAGGAGGGGAACTGAAGCTTTCTTT.

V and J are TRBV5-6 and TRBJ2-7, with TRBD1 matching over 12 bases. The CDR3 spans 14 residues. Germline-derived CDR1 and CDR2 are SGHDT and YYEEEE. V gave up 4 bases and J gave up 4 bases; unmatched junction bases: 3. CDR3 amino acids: CASSRDRGLYEQYF. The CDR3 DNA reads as TGTGCCAGCAGCCGGGACAGGGGGCTGTACGAGCAGTACTTC.

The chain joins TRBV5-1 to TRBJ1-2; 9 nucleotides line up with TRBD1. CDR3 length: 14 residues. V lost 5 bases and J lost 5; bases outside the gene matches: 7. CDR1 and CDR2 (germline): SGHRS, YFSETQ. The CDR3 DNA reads TGCGCCAGCAGGCCCGGACAGGGGAGATATGGCTACACCTTC. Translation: CASRPGQGRYGYTF.

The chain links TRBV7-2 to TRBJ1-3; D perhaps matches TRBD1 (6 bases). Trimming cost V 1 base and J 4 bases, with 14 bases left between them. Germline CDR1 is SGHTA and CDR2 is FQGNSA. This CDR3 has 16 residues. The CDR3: CASSLGTRGFGNTIYF. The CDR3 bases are TGTGCCAGCAGCTTAGGGACCAGGGGATTCGGAAACACCATATATTTT.

The CDR3 protein is CASSQRSGKGQGTEAFF. The CDR3 DNA follows: TGCGCCAGCAGCCAACGAAGCGGAAAGGGCCAGGGGACTGAAGCTTTCTTT. The V and J genes are TRBV4-1 and TRBJ1-1, with a possible D match to TRBD1 (6 bases). The CDR3 extends over 17 amino acids. V dropped 2 bases and J dropped 5 bases, with 21 bases sitting between them. CDR1 is MGHRA, CDR2 YSYEKL, per germline.

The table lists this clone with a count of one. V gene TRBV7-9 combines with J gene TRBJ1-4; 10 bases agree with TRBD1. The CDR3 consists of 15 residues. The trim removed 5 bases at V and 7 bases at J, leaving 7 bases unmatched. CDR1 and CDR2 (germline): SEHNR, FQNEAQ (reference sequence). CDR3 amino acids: CASSRTGGSGEKLFF. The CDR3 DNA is TGTGCCAGCAGCCGGACAGGGGGGTCGGGTGAAAAACTGTTTTTT.

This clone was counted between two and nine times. CDR3 residues: CASRPGLAGTTDTQYF. The CDR3 nucleotides read TGTGCCAGCAGACCGGGACTAGCGGGGACCACAGATACGCAGTATTTT. The rearrangement uses TRBV11-2 and TRBJ2-3; TRBD2 matches 13 bases. Germline trimming cut 6 bases from V and 2 bases from J; bases unmatched to any gene: 5. Germline V CDR1 and CDR2: SGHAT, FQNNGV. This CDR3 contains 16 residues.

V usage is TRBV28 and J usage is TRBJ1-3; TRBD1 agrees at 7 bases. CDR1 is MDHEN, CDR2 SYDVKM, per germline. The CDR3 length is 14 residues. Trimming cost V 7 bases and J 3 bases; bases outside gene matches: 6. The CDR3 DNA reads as TGTGCCAGCACTACCGGACAGGTTGGAAACACCATATATTTT. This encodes CASTTGQVGNTIYF.

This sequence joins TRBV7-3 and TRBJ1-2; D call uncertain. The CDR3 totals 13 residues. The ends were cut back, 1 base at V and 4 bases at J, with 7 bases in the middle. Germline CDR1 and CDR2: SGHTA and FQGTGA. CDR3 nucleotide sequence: TGTGCCAGCAGCTTAAGGAGCAGCTATGGCTACACCTTC. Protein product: CASSLRSSYGYTF. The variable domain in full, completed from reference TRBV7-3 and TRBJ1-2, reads GAGVSQTPSNKVTEKGKYVELRCDPISGHTALYWYRQSLGQGPEFLIYFQGTGAADDSGLPNDRFFAVRPEGSVSTLKIQRTERGDSAVYLCASSLRSSYGYTFGSGTRLTVV.

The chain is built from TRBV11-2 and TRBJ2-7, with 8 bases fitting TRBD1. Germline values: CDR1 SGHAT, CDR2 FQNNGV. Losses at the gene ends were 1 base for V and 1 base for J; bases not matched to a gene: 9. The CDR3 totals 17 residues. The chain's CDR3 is CASSLGSGGQFSYEQYF. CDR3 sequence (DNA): TGTGCCAGCAGCTTAGGGTCAGGGGGCCAGTTTTCCTACGAGCAGTACTTC.

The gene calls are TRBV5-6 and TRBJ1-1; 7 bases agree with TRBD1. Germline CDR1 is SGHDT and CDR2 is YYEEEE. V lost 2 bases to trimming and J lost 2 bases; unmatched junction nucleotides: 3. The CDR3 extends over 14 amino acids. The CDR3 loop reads CASSFRGGNTEAFF. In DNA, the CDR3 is TGTGCCAGCAGCTTTAGAGGGGGCAACACTGAAGCTTTCTTT.

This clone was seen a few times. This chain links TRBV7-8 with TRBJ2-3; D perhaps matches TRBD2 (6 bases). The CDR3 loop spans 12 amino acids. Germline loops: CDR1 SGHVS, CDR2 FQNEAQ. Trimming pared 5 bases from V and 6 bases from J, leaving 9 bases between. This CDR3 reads CASSPGRDTQYF. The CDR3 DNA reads TGTGCCAGCAGCCCGGGGAGGGATACGCAGTATTTT.

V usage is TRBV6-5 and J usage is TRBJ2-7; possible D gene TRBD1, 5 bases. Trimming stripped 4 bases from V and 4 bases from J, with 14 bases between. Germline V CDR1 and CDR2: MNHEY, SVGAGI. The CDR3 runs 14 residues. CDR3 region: CASSSRESRYEQYF. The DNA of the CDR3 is TGTGCCAGCAGTTCCAGGGAATCGAGATACGAGCAGTACTTC.

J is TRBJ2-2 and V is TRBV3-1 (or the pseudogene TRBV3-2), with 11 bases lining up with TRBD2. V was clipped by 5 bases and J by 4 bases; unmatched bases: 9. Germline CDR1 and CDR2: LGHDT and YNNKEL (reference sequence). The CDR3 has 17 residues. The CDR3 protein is CASSDRQLAGVTGELFF. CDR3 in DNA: TGTGCCAGCAGCGATAGGCAACTAGCGGGAGTCACCGGGGAGCTGTTTTTT.

CDR3: CASSERRGGAYEQYF. CDR3 coding DNA: TGTGCCAGCAGTGAACGGCGCGGGGGTGCCTACGAGCAGTACTTC. J is TRBJ2-7 and V is TRBV2; 7 bases line up with TRBD2. J was trimmed by 2 bases and V by 2 bases; bases with no gene match: 6. There are 15 residues in the CDR3. Per the germline V gene, CDR1 is SNHLY and CDR2 is FYNNEI.

The CDR3 spells CASSHRTQGQETQYF. The CDR3 bases are TGTGCCAGCAGCCACCGGACTCAGGGGCAAGAGACCCAGTACTTC. The chain carries TRBV3-1 (or the pseudogene TRBV3-2) and TRBJ2-5, with D tentatively TRBD1 (6 bases). V lost 3 bases, J lost 2 bases, and 13 bases lay in between. CDR1 LGHDT and CDR2 YNNKEL come from the germline V gene (reference sequence). The CDR3 length is 15 residues.